This T cell receptor (beta chain) was captured by sequencing in a study of T cells in Graves' hyperthyroidism and ophthalmopathy. The overall study: The blood sample was taken at first diagnosis, before treatment began.

Amplification of TCR beta CDR3 regions used RNA as the template. HTBI primers were the set used in a first-round RT-PCR of the TCR CDR3. TCRdb passed the multiplex PCR reads through MiXCR, listing each CDR3 protein once. The data hold approximately 480,000 distinct CDR3 sequences, with 20% to 25% observed a single time. V trimming: 5 bases; J trimming: 9 bases; junction bases outside the gene matches: 9. This CDR3 is built from 12 residues. Per the germline V gene, CDR1 is DFQATT and CDR2 is SNEGSKA (reference sequence). Fresh peripheral blood, roughly 10 ml, was the source of the PBMCs. This clonotype was counted ten times or more.

The sequencing sample was made of blood. V and J are TRBV20-1 and TRBJ1-1, with 7 bases matching TRBD1. The TCR originated in a man between 18 and 35 years old with Graves' hyperthyroidism. The CDR3 here is CSASPGTAQAFF. In DNA, the CDR3 is TGCAGTGCTTCCCCGGGGACAGCCCAAGCTTTCTTT.